This T cell receptor beta chain was observed in a study of memory CD4+ T cells and cytomegalovirus serostatus. In the study overall: Healthy Belgian adult donors included nine or ten CMV-positive and 24 CMV-negative people.

The germline V gene encodes CDR1 SNHLY and CDR2 FYNNEI. V dropped 5 bases and J dropped 2 bases, with 10 bases sitting between them. The CDR3 contains 13 residues. The sort gate was single viable CD3+CD4+CD8-CD45RO+ cells for memory CD4+ T cells. Serostatus was set by detecting CMV pp150, pp28, p38, p52 IgG. Per the original methods: After removing out-of-frame reads, 2 million to 2.5 million distinct TCRbeta sequences remained. Data came from immunoSEQ multiplex PCR; TCRdb stores just in-frame clones and leaves some out. That table is the source of V, J and clone size, and D and trimming were worked out from the DNA. Among about 100,000 clones listed, 80% were seen once.

The gene calls are TRBV2 and TRBJ2-7, with D hard to call. The TCR comes from an adult in good health and CMV-seropositive. Sequencing used memory CD4+ T cells from blood. This chain's CDR3 is CASSLPLTYEQYF. In DNA form, the CDR3 reads TGTGCCAGCAGTCTACCGCTCACCTACGAGCAGTACTTC.